This T cell receptor (beta chain) came from a study of T-cell reconstitution after alpha-beta-depleted transplantation in children. Regarding the study as a whole: One year after transplant, T-cell counts and diversity came mostly from newly produced T cells. Reportedly, alpha-beta T cells present about two months post-transplant originated from several hundred expanded clones of graft origin. Recipient T cells and thymic progenitors that survived gave rise to the high TCRbeta diversity observed at day 60 in some patients.

Concerning this clonotype: The antigen is not known.

For TCRbeta, the library was prepared with unique molecular identifiers. TCRdb re-called the PCR reads with MiXCR, one entry per CDR3 protein. The table records about 1,000,000 distinct CDR3 sequences, 25% to 30% of them present only once. The TCR sequence derives from a boy under two years old who had a stem cell transplant for SCID, so the T cells may come from the graft donor. The source was PBMCs, mostly from graft donor cells, collected 360 days after TCRalphabeta/CD19-depleted stem cell transplant.

The CDR3 bases are TGTGCCAGCTCACCACTACGGAGGCACCTCTCCACAGATACGCAGTATTTT. The encoded protein is CASSPLRRHLSTDTQYF. This chain links TRBV18 with TRBJ2-3; weak D call: TRBD2 (5 bases). The CDR3 consists of 17 residues. Per the germline V gene, CDR1 is KGHSH and CDR2 is LQKENI. Trimming cost V 1 base and J 2 bases, with 16 bases left between them.